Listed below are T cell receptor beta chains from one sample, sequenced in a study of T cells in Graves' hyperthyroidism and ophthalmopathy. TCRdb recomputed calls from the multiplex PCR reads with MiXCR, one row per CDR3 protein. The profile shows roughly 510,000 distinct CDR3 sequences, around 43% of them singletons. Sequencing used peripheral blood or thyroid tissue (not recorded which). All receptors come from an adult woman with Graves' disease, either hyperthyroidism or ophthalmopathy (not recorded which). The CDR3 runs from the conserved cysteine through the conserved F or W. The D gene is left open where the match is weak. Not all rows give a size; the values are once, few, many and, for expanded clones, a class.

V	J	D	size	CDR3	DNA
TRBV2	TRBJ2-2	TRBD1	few	CASRWTGGSTGELFF	TGTGCCAGCAGGTGGACAGGGGGGAGCACCGGGGAGCTGTTTTTT
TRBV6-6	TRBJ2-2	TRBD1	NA	CASTGTAATGELFF	TGTGCCAGCACGGGGACAGCAGCCACCGGGGAGCTGTTTTTT
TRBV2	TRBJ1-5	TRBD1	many	CASSLTGNNQPQHF	TGTGCCAGCAGTCTGACAGGGAACAATCAGCCCCAGCATTTT
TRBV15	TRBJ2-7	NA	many	CATSRLLDEQYF	TGTGCCACCAGCAGATTACTTGATGAGCAGTACTTC
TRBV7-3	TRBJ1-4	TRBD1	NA	CATSRSGGGEKLFF	TGTGCCACCAGCAGATCAGGGGGCGGCGAAAAACTGTTTTTT
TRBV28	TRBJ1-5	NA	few	CASSPPSTGVQPQHF	TGTGCCAGCAGTCCCCCCAGTACTGGGGTTCAGCCCCAGCATTTT
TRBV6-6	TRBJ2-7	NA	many	CASRSPYEQYF	TGTGCCAGCCGTTCCCCCTACGAGCAGTACTTC
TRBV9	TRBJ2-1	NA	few	CASSVGPDNEQFF	TGTGCCAGCAGCGTAGGCCCCGACAATGAGCAGTTCTTC
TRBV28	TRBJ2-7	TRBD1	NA	CASSSRQGSVTGEQYF	TGTGCCAGCAGTTCCAGACAGGGGTCGGTGACGGGCGAGCAGTACTTC
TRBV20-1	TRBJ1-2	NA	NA	CSAAEGLTAYGYTF	TGCAGTGCTGCCGAAGGGCTCACCGCCTATGGCTACACCTTC
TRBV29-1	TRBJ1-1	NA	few	CSVEGGADTEAFF	TGCAGCGTTGAAGGGGGCGCGGACACTGAAGCTTTCTTT
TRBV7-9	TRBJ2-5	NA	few	CASSLVATDQETQYF	TGTGCCAGCAGCTTAGTCGCGACGGACCAAGAGACCCAGTACTTC
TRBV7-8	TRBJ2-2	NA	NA	CASSARFTGELFF	TGTGCCAGCAGTGCTAGATTCACCGGGGAGCTGTTTTTT
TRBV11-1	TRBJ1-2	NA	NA	CASTAGIAGSYGYTF	TGTGCCAGCACCGCGGGGATCGCCGGATCTTATGGCTACACCTTC
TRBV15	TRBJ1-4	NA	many	CATSNPEVYEKLFF	TGTGCCACCAGCAACCCGGAGGTATACGAAAAACTGTTTTTT
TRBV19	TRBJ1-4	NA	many	CASSTGTQATNEKLFF	TGTGCCAGTAGTACCGGGACGCAGGCAACTAATGAAAAACTGTTTTTT
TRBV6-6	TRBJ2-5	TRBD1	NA	CASSPLEGQGRETQYF	TGTGCCAGCAGTCCCCTCGAGGGACAGGGAAGGGAGACCCAGTACTTC
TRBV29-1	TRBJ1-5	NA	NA	CSVEGGSSYETLQHF	TGCAGCGTTGAGGGCGGGAGCTCCTACGAGACTCTCCAGCATTTT
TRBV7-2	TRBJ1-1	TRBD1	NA	CASSNYRDRVRRTEAFF	TGTGCCAGCAGCAATTACCGGGACAGGGTACGGCGCACTGAAGCTTTCTTT
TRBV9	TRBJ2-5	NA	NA	CASSGQGLNQETQYF	TGTGCCAGCAGCGGACAGGGACTAAACCAAGAGACCCAGTACTTC
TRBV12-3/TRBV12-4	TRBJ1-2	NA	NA	CASSLDTLYYGYTF	TGTGCCAGCAGTCTTGATACTCTATACTATGGCTACACCTTC
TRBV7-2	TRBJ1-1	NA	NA	CASSTPRHSNTEAFF	TGTGCCAGCAGCACGCCCAGACATTCGAACACTGAAGCTTTCTTT
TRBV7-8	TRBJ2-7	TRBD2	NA	CASSLAVLAGEQYF	TGTGCCAGCAGCTTAGCGGTTTTAGCGGGAGAGCAGTACTTC
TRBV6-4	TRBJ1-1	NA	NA	CARSARDNTEAFF	TGTGCCCGAAGTGCTAGAGACAACACTGAAGCTTTCTTT
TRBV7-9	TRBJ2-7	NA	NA	CASSLGLAYTYEQYF	TGTGCCAGCAGCTTAGGCCTAGCGTACACCTACGAGCAGTACTTC
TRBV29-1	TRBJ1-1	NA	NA	CSVVGRFTTEAFF	TGCAGCGTTGTTGGCAGATTTACCACTGAAGCTTTCTTT
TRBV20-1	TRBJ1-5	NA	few	CSARQGENQPQHF	TGCAGTGCACGACAAGGGGAGAATCAGCCCCAGCATTTT
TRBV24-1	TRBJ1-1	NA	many	CATSDLIGEAFF	TGTGCCACCAGTGATTTGATTGGTGAAGCTTTCTTT
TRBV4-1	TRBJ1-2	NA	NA	CASRQEWGGGDTF	TGCGCCAGCAGGCAAGAATGGGGGGGTGGCGACACCTTC
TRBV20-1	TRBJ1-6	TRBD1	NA	CSIGGQGMALHF	TGCAGTATAGGGGGACAGGGCATGGCCCTCCACTTT
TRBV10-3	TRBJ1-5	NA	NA	CARDTGNQPQHF	TGTGCTAGAGATACTGGCAATCAGCCCCAGCATTTT
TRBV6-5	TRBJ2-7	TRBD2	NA	CAISDRLAGATYEQYF	TGTGCCATCAGTGACAGACTAGCGGGAGCCACCTACGAGCAGTACTTC
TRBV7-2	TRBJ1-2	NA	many	CASSLLFRAGYTF	TGTGCCAGCAGCTTACTGTTCAGGGCTGGCTACACCTTC
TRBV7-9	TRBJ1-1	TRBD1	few	CASSHPGQGPEAFF	TGTGCTAGCAGCCATCCGGGACAGGGTCCTGAAGCTTTCTTT
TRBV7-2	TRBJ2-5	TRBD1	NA	CASSTTGEREYF	TGTGCCAGCAGCACCACAGGGGAGAGGGAGTACTTC
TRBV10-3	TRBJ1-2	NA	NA	CAISGSKGDDYGYTF	TGTGCCATCAGTGGGTCGAAGGGGGACGACTATGGCTACACCTTC
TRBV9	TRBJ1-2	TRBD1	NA	CASSGGGGSGYTF	TGTGCCAGCAGCGGAGGAGGGGGCAGTGGCTACACCTTC
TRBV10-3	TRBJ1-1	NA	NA	CASSPLFLTGHTEAFF	TGTGCCAGCAGTCCTCTTTTTCTAACAGGCCACACTGAAGCTTTCTTT
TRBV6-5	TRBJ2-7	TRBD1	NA	CASSYGRDRSREQYF	TGTGCCAGCAGTTACGGCCGGGACAGGTCTCGCGAGCAGTACTTC
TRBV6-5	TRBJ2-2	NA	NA	CASSWGTTNTGELFF	TGTGCCAGCAGTTGGGGGACCACCAACACCGGGGAGCTGTTTTTT
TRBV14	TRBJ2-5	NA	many	CASSQDSYRETQYF	TGTGCCAGCAGCCAAGATAGTTACCGGGAGACCCAGTACTTC
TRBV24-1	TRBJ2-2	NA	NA	CASSPQGLNTGELFF	TGTGCCAGCAGCCCCCAGGGGCTTAACACCGGGGAGCTGTTTTTT
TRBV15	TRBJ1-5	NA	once	CATSREDGVRQPQHF	TGTGCCACCAGCAGAGAAGACGGGGTACGACAGCCCCAGCATTTT
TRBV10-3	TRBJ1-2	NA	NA	CAITPRVNYGYTF	TGTGCCATCACCCCCCGGGTCAACTATGGCTACACCTTC
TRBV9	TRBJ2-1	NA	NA	CVSSVVADSEQSF	TGTGTCAGCAGCGTAGTGGCGGACAGTGAGCAGTCCTTC
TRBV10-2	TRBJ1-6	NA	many	CASKAGPISYNSPLHF	TGCGCCAGCAAAGCAGGGCCCATCTCCTATAATTCACCCCTCCACTTT
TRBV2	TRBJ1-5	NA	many	CASTPKSAGQPQHF	TGTGCCAGCACCCCTAAGAGCGCAGGTCAGCCCCAGCATTTT
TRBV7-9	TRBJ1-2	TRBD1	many	CASSFTGGEGYTF	TGTGCCAGCAGTTTTACAGGGGGCGAAGGCTACACCTTC
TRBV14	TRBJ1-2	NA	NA	CASSQSAVDGYTF	TGTGCCAGCAGCCAATCGGCAGTAGATGGCTACACCTTC
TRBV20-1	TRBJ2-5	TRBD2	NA	CSAPGLAGSQETQYF	TGCAGTGCGCCGGGACTAGCGGGGAGCCAAGAGACCCAGTACTTC
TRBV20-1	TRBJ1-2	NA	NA	CSATDGDDGYTF	TGCAGTGCAACTGACGGGGACGATGGCTACACCTTC
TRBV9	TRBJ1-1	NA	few	CASTRSGGLCTEAFF	TGTGCCAGCACCCGATCCGGGGGGCTGTGCACTGAAGCGTTCTTT
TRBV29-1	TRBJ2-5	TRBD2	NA	CSVEGTSGLGTQYF	TGCAGCGTGGAGGGGACTAGCGGCCTCGGGACCCAGTACTTC
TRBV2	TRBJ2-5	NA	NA	CASIAPRETQYF	TGTGCCAGCATTGCCCCGCGGGAGACCCAGTACTTC